This TCR beta chain originates from a study of control samples from healthy donors and cancer patients. Sequenced by immunoSEQ multiplex PCR; TCRdb stores in-frame clones only, minus some. The sample has roughly 90,000 clones; more than 85% are singletons. The source of this sequence is a woman between 25 and 40 years old in good health. Sequences were obtained from blood.

The CDR3 is CASGGDAYNEQFF. In DNA form, the CDR3 reads TGTGCCAGCGGGGGGGACGCCTACAATGAGCAGTTCTTC. The genes are TRBV2 and TRBJ2-1, with 7 bases fitting TRBD2. Germline CDR1 SNHLY, CDR2 FYNNEI. The CDR3 has 13 amino acids. Trimming took 8 bases from V and 2 from J; bases not matched to a gene: 3.